This T cell receptor beta chain came from a study of blood T cell repertoires in COVID-19. Looking at the study overall: PBMCs, B-cell-depleted T cells, or T cells were the source of the cDNA or gDNA that made up the material.

Germline V CDR1 and CDR2: SGHTA, FQGNSA. V was pared by 3 bases and J by 0 bases, with 12 bases between. The CDR3 runs to 15 residues. In the study's own analysis: For nucleated cells, counts were estimated from reference gene primer amplification. Data came from immunoSEQ multiplex PCR; TCRdb stores just in-frame clones and leaves some out. V, J and clone size were drawn from that table, and D and trimming were deduced from the DNA. Found here are some 180,000 clones, around 90% of them singletons; the top ten hold 0.62%. This receptor was identified in a man aged 45-65 years with acute or convalescent COVID-19. This chain connects TRBV7-2 to TRBJ2-7; D perhaps matches TRBD1 (6 bases). The sequencing sample was made of peripheral blood. In nucleotides, the CDR3 is TGTGCCAGCAGCTTCCCCCGGGACAACTCCTACGAGCAGTACTTC. Translated, it gives CASSFPRDNSYEQYF. Supplemented by reference TRBV7-2 and TRBJ2-7, the full variable domain reads GAGVSQSPSNKVTEKGKDVELRCDPISGHTALYWYRQSLGQGLEFLIYFQGNSAPDKSGLPSDRFSAERTGGSVSTLTIQRTQQEDSAVYLCASSFPRDNSYEQYFGPGTRLTVT.